The sequence of this T cell receptor beta chain was determined in a study of T cell responses to AZD1222 COVID-19 vaccine. Profiling relied on immunoSEQ multiplex PCR, and the TCRdb table lists in-frame clones only, not all of them. Of roughly 70,000 clones in the sample, 80% to 95% are singletons; the top ten hold 6.3%. Study conclusions and caveats: The number of AZD1222 recipients seropositive at baseline was only five to seven. Spike-specific TCR breadth rose after two AZD1222 doses, and depth rose as well. Among spike-specific TCRs, nearly half reportedly target unmutated variant regions. Among the donors, most were white British and more were female, and clonal diversity was possibly underestimated.

With respect to this clone: Antigen unknown.

The V and J ends lost 3 bases and 9 bases, in that order; junction bases with no gene match: 13. The CDR3 runs 15 residues. Per the germline V gene, CDR1 is KGHSH and CDR2 is LQKENI. The source material was peripheral blood, sampled 28 days after the second dose of the MenACWY control vaccine. The TCR was taken from an adult who received the MenACWY meningococcal vaccine as a control. This rearrangement joins TRBV18 to TRBJ2-7, with 8 nucleotides matching TRBD2. Written as DNA, the CDR3 is TGTGCCAGCTCACCGCCCCAGCGGGAGAGTGTGGGGCAGTACTTC. Encoded protein: CASSPPQRESVGQYF.